Below, one TCR beta chain is given with its context. There is no known antigen for this receptor. Base-call qualities are not available, and no considerably larger clone is one nucleotide away. From each donor, a single peripheral blood sample of approximately 120 mL on average was drawn into heparinised tubes. Naive, central memory, regulatory and stem cell-like memory CD4+ T cells were sorted on a BD FACSAria II using a panel including CD45RO, CCR7, CD25, CD127, CD95 and CD27. Purity was above 98% for every sorted population. PBMCs were separated immediately by Lymphoprep density gradient centrifugation and were stained directly, without being cultured. So that batch effects would be minimized, each experiment stained and sorted samples in pairs, pairing one healthy donor with one patient. The data belong to a study of beta chain features in type 1 diabetes (dated by TCRdb to 2017 to 2018). In terms of the full investigation: Mean age, gender distribution, total cell number and subset yield did not differ between patients and healthy donors. A total of 107,917,701 sorted cells were examined across all samples, and the number of cells per subset was strongly correlated with RNA yield. In the study, recently diagnosed type 1 diabetes patients and matched healthy donors were compared on the TCRB repertoires of their sorted circulating CD4+ T cell subsets. Regulatory and stem cell-like memory subsets were obtained from only 8 patients and roughly eight healthy donors, while naive and central memory subsets were obtained from all 30 or so donors.

The entire amount of isolated RNA was reverse transcribed using the High Capacity cDNA Reverse Transcription Kit, so the sequenced TCRB transcripts were expressed ones. Naive, central memory and regulatory T cell samples underwent deep immunoSEQ sequencing, averaging roughly 3.5 million total reads per sample. After sorted cells were lysed in RLT buffer, RNA was extracted with DNase-treated RNeasy Micro or Mini kits, with the choice depending on cell number. Each cell subset was processed on its own to prevent cross-contamination, while patient and healthy donor samples were processed together. The immunoSEQ multiplex PCR was used to amplify TCRB sequences from cDNA, yielding 87-bp fragments that span the CDR3 region. Sequencing of the amplicons was performed on the Illumina HiSeq platform. The authors processed their data as follows. Synthetic template baselines were used to correct PCR bias computationally, reads within Hamming distance 2 were collapsed together, and singletons that could not be merged were discarded. By aligning reads against IMGT, V, D and J genes, CDR3 length, and insertions or deletions at six rearrangement sites were assigned. Clonotype counts were normalized to sorted cell number within each subset before computing true diversity and Gini coefficients with the tcR R package. The overlap coefficient, calculated on TCRB nucleotide sequences, was used to measure repertoire sharing. The table comes from immuneACCESS by way of TCRdb, which keeps in-frame sequences with V and J called. Part of the clones is missing from these tables; in studies checked, under half for an unresolved V gene and the rest for unknown reasons. V and J calls and clone size come straight from that table; D and trimming were deduced from the DNA. The sample profile shows 150,000 to 200,000 clones; 6.5% to 10% of them were found once. The top ten clonotypes cover over 0.45% of the sample.

The study at large found these results: Fewer insertions and more nucleotide deletions at VDJ recombination sites were observed in patients with type 1 diabetes, implying thymic rearrangement abnormalities. Naive, central memory and regulatory TCRB repertoires appeared to be more similar among patients than among healthy donors. Because the HLA sub-analyses included only small numbers of individuals, any influence of HLA type on TCRB rearrangement was left unresolved. Type 1 diabetes patients showed a moderate but significant shortening of TCRB CDR3 length in all four CD4+ subsets. Because cDNA rather than genomic DNA was sequenced, highly expressing activated cells could have been over-represented, although no difference in activation and CD3 levels was found between groups. PCR might favor shorter templates, but patient and control samples were amplified and corrected together, so any skew would affect both groups equally.

There are 14 amino acids in the CDR3, from cysteine to phenylalanine inclusive. CDR3 DNA only is kept here, 42 bases in frame from base 1. Reading the germline V gene gives CDR1 SGHAT and CDR2 FQNNGV. Trimming removed 2 bases from V and 9 bases from J, leaving 14 bases between the germline ends. The source material was central memory CD4+ T cells from blood. The sequence is built from TRBV11-2 and TRBJ2-1, and possibly TRBD2, on 6 matching bases. This clonotype was sampled from a young woman with type 1 diabetes. The CDR3 is CASSLLAGSAEQFF. The bases are TGTGCCAGCAGCTTACTCGCGGGGAGTGCTGAGCAGTTCTTC.